This is a list of T cell receptor beta chains from one sample in a study of blood T cell repertoires in COVID-19. Sequencing used immunoSEQ multiplex PCR; TCRdb keeps in-frame clones, though not all of them. The profile covers over 200,000 clones, with 80% to 90% appearing a single time and approximately 2.6% taken by the ten largest. Sequenced sample: peripheral blood. These receptors were taken from a man under 40 with COVID-19, enrolled during active disease. Both conserved end residues are part of each CDR3. Fields, in order: J gene, clone size, D gene, V gene, CDR3 protein, CDR3 DNA. A D gene is named only where the DNA matches it firmly. Rows give clone size only sometimes, using once, few, many, or a class for an expanded clone.

J gene: TRBJ1-6
clone size: -
D gene: -
V gene: TRBV11-2
CDR3 protein: CASSPSPSSYNSPLHF
CDR3 DNA: TGTGCCAGCAGCCCGTCCCCGAGCTCCTATAATTCACCCCTCCACTTT

J gene: TRBJ2-1
clone size: -
D gene: -
V gene: TRBV7-2
CDR3 protein: CASSSSRGAGFGEQFF
CDR3 DNA: TGTGCCAGCAGCTCGAGCCGGGGGGCCGGGTTTGGTGAGCAGTTCTTC

J gene: TRBJ1-1
clone size: -
D gene: -
V gene: TRBV14
CDR3 protein: CASTIDGGRGTEAFF
CDR3 DNA: TGTGCCAGCACCATAGACGGGGGGCGCGGTACTGAAGCTTTCTTT

J gene: TRBJ1-4
clone size: -
D gene: -
V gene: TRBV10-3
CDR3 protein: CAISAKGGWGEKLFF
CDR3 DNA: TGTGCCATCAGCGCGAAAGGAGGGTGGGGTGAAAAACTGTTTTTT

J gene: TRBJ1-5
clone size: -
D gene: -
V gene: TRBV27
CDR3 protein: CASRPSTGYQPQHF
CDR3 DNA: TGTGCCAGCAGACCCTCGACGGGGTATCAGCCCCAGCATTTT

J gene: TRBJ1-6
clone size: -
D gene: TRBD1
V gene: TRBV7-9
CDR3 protein: CASSQGASTVNSPLHF
CDR3 DNA: TGTGCCAGCAGCCAGGGGGCCAGCACCGTTAATTCACCCCTCCACTTT

J gene: TRBJ1-2
clone size: -
D gene: -
V gene: TRBV6-1
CDR3 protein: CASSGHTGAFNYGYTF
CDR3 DNA: TGTGCCAGCAGTGGACATACAGGCGCCTTTAACTATGGCTACACCTTC

J gene: TRBJ2-1
clone size: once
D gene: -
V gene: TRBV11-3
CDR3 protein: CASSLAAYNEQFF
CDR3 DNA: TGTGCCAGCAGTTTAGCGGCCTACAATGAGCAGTTCTTC

J gene: TRBJ1-1
clone size: -
D gene: -
V gene: TRBV28
CDR3 protein: CASRTHLNTEAFF
CDR3 DNA: TGTGCCAGCAGAACACATCTGAACACTGAAGCTTTCTTT

J gene: TRBJ2-5
clone size: -
D gene: -
V gene: TRBV12-3/TRBV12-4
CDR3 protein: CASSGGGLETQYF
CDR3 DNA: TGTGCCAGCAGTGGAGGGGGCTTAGAGACCCAGTACTTC

J gene: TRBJ1-4
clone size: -
D gene: -
V gene: TRBV5-1
CDR3 protein: CASSWTGDYEKLFF
CDR3 DNA: TGCGCCAGCAGCTGGACCGGGGATTACGAAAAACTGTTTTTT

J gene: TRBJ2-4
clone size: -
D gene: TRBD2
V gene: TRBV28
CDR3 protein: CASSITSGAAKNIQYF
CDR3 DNA: TGTGCCAGCAGTATCACTAGCGGGGCAGCCAAAAACATTCAGTACTTC

J gene: TRBJ1-6
clone size: -
D gene: -
V gene: TRBV7-2
CDR3 protein: CASMGGSVNNSPLHF
CDR3 DNA: TGTGCCAGCATGGGGGGATCGGTGAATAATTCACCCCTCCACTTT

J gene: TRBJ2-1
clone size: -
D gene: TRBD2
V gene: TRBV6-5
CDR3 protein: CASRTSGRGSYEQFF
CDR3 DNA: TGTGCCAGCAGGACTAGCGGGAGGGGCAGCTATGAGCAGTTCTTC

J gene: TRBJ2-5
clone size: few
D gene: TRBD1
V gene: TRBV27
CDR3 protein: CASRATGSLETQYF
CDR3 DNA: TGTGCCAGCAGAGCGACAGGGAGTCTAGAGACCCAGTACTTC

J gene: TRBJ2-6
clone size: -
D gene: -
V gene: TRBV28
CDR3 protein: CASSRGQSSGANVLTF
CDR3 DNA: TGTGCCAGCAGTCGAGGTCAGAGCTCTGGGGCCAACGTCCTGACTTTC

J gene: TRBJ1-2
clone size: -
D gene: -
V gene: TRBV4-2
CDR3 protein: CASSQDLASNYGYTF
CDR3 DNA: TGTGCCAGCAGCCAAGATTTAGCATCAAACTATGGCTACACCTTC

J gene: TRBJ2-1
clone size: few
D gene: TRBD1
V gene: TRBV29-1
CDR3 protein: CTALDRGYYNEQFF
CDR3 DNA: TGCACCGCCTTAGACAGGGGGTACTACAATGAGCAGTTCTTC

J gene: TRBJ2-2
clone size: -
D gene: TRBD2
V gene: TRBV5-4
CDR3 protein: CASSPRVGSGRAAGELFF
CDR3 DNA: TGTGCCAGCAGCCCACGGGTGGGTAGCGGGAGGGCCGCCGGGGAGCTGTTTTTT

J gene: TRBJ2-2
clone size: -
D gene: -
V gene: TRBV24-1
CDR3 protein: CATSPYRQAANTGELFF
CDR3 DNA: TGTGCCACCAGTCCCTATAGACAAGCCGCGAACACCGGGGAGCTGTTTTTT

J gene: TRBJ1-2
clone size: -
D gene: -
V gene: TRBV24-1
CDR3 protein: CATSDSTAYGYTF
CDR3 DNA: TGTGCCACCAGTGATTCGACAGCGTATGGCTACACCTTC

J gene: TRBJ1-5
clone size: -
D gene: TRBD1
V gene: TRBV2
CDR3 protein: CASSGQGAGVQPQHF
CDR3 DNA: TGTGCCAGCAGTGGACAGGGGGCGGGTGTTCAGCCCCAGCATTTT

J gene: TRBJ1-1
clone size: -
D gene: TRBD1
V gene: TRBV7-6
CDR3 protein: CASSSMGTGGFEAFF
CDR3 DNA: TGTGCCAGCAGCTCGATGGGGACAGGGGGCTTTGAAGCTTTCTTT

J gene: TRBJ2-6
clone size: -
D gene: TRBD1
V gene: TRBV18
CDR3 protein: CASSTEKGANSGANVLTF
CDR3 DNA: TGTGCCAGCTCGACGGAGAAGGGGGCGAACTCTGGGGCCAACGTCCTGACTTTC

J gene: TRBJ1-5
clone size: -
D gene: -
V gene: TRBV11-2
CDR3 protein: CASSNGNDALPQHF
CDR3 DNA: TGTGCCAGCAGCAACGGGAACGATGCGTTGCCCCAGCATTTT

J gene: TRBJ2-1
clone size: -
D gene: TRBD2
V gene: TRBV20-1
CDR3 protein: CSPRREIEQFF
CDR3 DNA: TGCAGCCCTCGGCGGGAGATTGAGCAGTTCTTC

J gene: TRBJ2-3
clone size: -
D gene: TRBD2
V gene: TRBV11-2
CDR3 protein: CASSLGGRGSDTQYF
CDR3 DNA: TGTGCCAGCAGCTTAGGCGGGAGGGGGTCAGATACGCAGTATTTT

J gene: TRBJ1-1
clone size: -
D gene: TRBD1
V gene: TRBV7-3
CDR3 protein: CASSLRPGTGGGWTEAFF
CDR3 DNA: TGTGCCAGCAGCTTAAGACCCGGGACAGGGGGCGGCTGGACTGAAGCTTTCTTT

J gene: TRBJ2-2
clone size: once
D gene: -
V gene: TRBV5-1
CDR3 protein: CASSFGGLSTGELFF
CDR3 DNA: TGCGCCAGCAGCTTTGGGGGGTTGAGCACCGGGGAGCTGTTTTTT

J gene: TRBJ1-6
clone size: -
D gene: -
V gene: TRBV4-2
CDR3 protein: CASSQDPTGSSSPLHF
CDR3 DNA: TGTGCCAGCAGCCAAGATCCGACAGGCTCCAGTTCACCCCTCCACTTT

J gene: TRBJ2-1
clone size: -
D gene: -
V gene: TRBV10-3
CDR3 protein: CAISDLRSGNEQFF
CDR3 DNA: TGTGCCATCAGTGACCTCAGGTCTGGCAATGAGCAGTTCTTC

J gene: TRBJ1-1
clone size: -
D gene: TRBD1
V gene: TRBV6-2/TRBV6-3
CDR3 protein: CASSFEWTGGNTEAFF
CDR3 DNA: TGTGCCAGCAGTTTTGAGTGGACAGGGGGCAACACTGAAGCTTTCTTT

J gene: TRBJ2-1
clone size: -
D gene: TRBD2
V gene: TRBV3-1/TRBV3-2
CDR3 protein: CASSQEPSGGFKDEQFF
CDR3 DNA: TGTGCCAGCAGCCAAGAGCCTAGCGGGGGCTTTAAGGATGAGCAGTTCTTC

J gene: TRBJ2-7
clone size: -
D gene: -
V gene: TRBV6-2/TRBV6-3
CDR3 protein: CASSYASGWEQYF
CDR3 DNA: TGTGCCAGCAGTTATGCCTCGGGGTGGGAGCAGTACTTC

J gene: TRBJ2-3
clone size: -
D gene: -
V gene: TRBV27
CDR3 protein: CASSQGLVTDTQYF
CDR3 DNA: TGTGCCAGCAGTCAAGGACTGGTCACAGATACGCAGTATTTT

J gene: TRBJ1-1
clone size: -
D gene: TRBD1
V gene: TRBV5-4
CDR3 protein: CASSLGDRPSEAFF
CDR3 DNA: TGTGCCAGCAGCTTGGGGGACAGGCCGAGTGAAGCTTTCTTT

J gene: TRBJ1-1
clone size: -
D gene: TRBD1
V gene: TRBV28
CDR3 protein: CASSPGTGDTEAFF
CDR3 DNA: TGTGCCAGCAGTCCGGGGACAGGGGACACTGAAGCTTTCTTT

J gene: TRBJ1-1
clone size: -
D gene: -
V gene: TRBV5-1
CDR3 protein: CASSLSFQSRANTEAFF
CDR3 DNA: TGCGCCAGCAGCTTAAGCTTTCAATCCAGGGCGAACACTGAAGCTTTCTTT

J gene: TRBJ2-7
clone size: -
D gene: -
V gene: TRBV18
CDR3 protein: CASSPGETTLYF
CDR3 DNA: TGTGCCAGCTCACCAGGGGAGACTACTTTATACTTC